The 7 T cell receptor beta chains below all came from one sample that was sequenced in a study of shared clonotypes between healthy human individuals. The method was immunoSEQ multiplex PCR; TCRdb's version includes in-frame clones alone and lacks a portion of them. Of about 1.5 million clones detected, about 98% appear once; the ten largest clones hold roughly 0.42%. Sequences were obtained from naive CD4+ T cells sorted from blood. The subset was: CD45RA+ positively selected. The receptors were sampled from a man aged 25-45 years in good health.

This clone appeared a single time. The CDR3 DNA sequence: TGTGCCAGCAGCTTCTCTGGGACAGGGGGCTGGAATGAGCAGTTCTTC. Translating gives CASSFSGTGGWNEQFF. The chain combines TRBV5-8 with TRBJ2-1; 12 nucleotides match TRBD1. The J segment lost 7 bases and the V segment lost 2 bases, leaving 7 bases of the junction unmatched. From germline, CDR1 is SGHTS and CDR2 YDEGEE. CDR3 size: 16 residues.

The J gene is TRBJ2-3, the V gene TRBV5-4; maybe TRBD1 (7 bases). CDR3 length: 15 residues. The V gene lost 4 bases and the J gene lost 3 bases, with 15 bases spanning the gap. Germline CDR1 SGHNT, CDR2 YYREEE (reference sequence). CDR3 loop: CASSRPGGGTDTQYF. The CDR3 nucleotides read TGTGCCAGCAGCCGGCCAGGGGGAGGAACAGATACGCAGTATTTT.

V usage is TRBV11-3 and J usage is TRBJ2-7, with unresolved D. Germline-derived CDR1 and CDR2 are SGHNT and YENEEA. The length of the CDR3 is 12 residues. The V and J ends lost 5 bases and 6 bases respectively, with 11 bases between them. The CDR3: CASSPGRGEQYF. CDR3 nucleotide sequence: TGTGCCAGCAGCCCCGGTAGAGGCGAGCAGTACTTC.

Here the CDR3 DNA reads TGCGCCAGCAGCTCAGGGGGCCGGAACACTGAAGCTTTCTTT. It encodes CASSSGGRNTEAFF. The chain employs TRBV5-1 and TRBJ1-1, with 8 bases lining up with TRBD1. CDR1 and CDR2 from the germline V gene are SGHRS and YFSETQ. This CDR3 spans 14 amino acids. V shed 3 bases and J 1 base; nucleotides not matched to a gene: 2.

The chain recombines TRBV27 with TRBJ2-2; weak D call: TRBD2 (6 bases). V lost 5 bases to trimming and J lost 3 bases, with 10 bases between them. CDR1 is MNHEY, CDR2 SMNVEV, per germline (reference sequence). The CDR3 contains 14 residues. The CDR3 coding sequence is TGTGCCAGCAGTCGGGAGTTTTACACCGGGGAGCTGTTTTTT. Its protein is CASSREFYTGELFF.

This chain links TRBV6-6 with TRBJ1-5, with TRBD1 matching 8 bases. This CDR3 has 15 amino acids. V dropped 0 bases and J dropped 2; count of bases not matched to a gene: 0. Per the germline V gene, CDR1 is MNHNY and CDR2 is SVGAGI (reference sequence). The CDR3 sequence is CASSYSGQGNQPQHF. DNA for the CDR3: TGTGCCAGCAGTTACTCGGGACAGGGCAATCAGCCCCAGCATTTT.

This clone was detected once. V and J are TRBV9 and TRBJ2-7, with unresolved D. CDR1 is SGDLS and CDR2 is YYNGEE in the germline V gene. Trimming took 3 bases from V and 0 from J, leaving 19 bases between them. The CDR3 spans 17 residues. Here the CDR3 DNA reads TGTGCCAGCAGCGGCCCCCCGCCCTTGTCTAGCTCCTACGAGCAGTACTTC. Its protein product is CASSGPPPLSSSYEQYF.